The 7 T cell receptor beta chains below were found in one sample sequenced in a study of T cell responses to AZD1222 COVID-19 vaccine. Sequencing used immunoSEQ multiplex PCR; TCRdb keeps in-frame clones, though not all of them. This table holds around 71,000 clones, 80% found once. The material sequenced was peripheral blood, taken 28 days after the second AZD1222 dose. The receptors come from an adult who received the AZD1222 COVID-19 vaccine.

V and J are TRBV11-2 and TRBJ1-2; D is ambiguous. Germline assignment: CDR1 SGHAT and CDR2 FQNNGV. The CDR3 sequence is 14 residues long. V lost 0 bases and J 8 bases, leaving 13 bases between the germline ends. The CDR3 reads CASSLEGEPAGYTF. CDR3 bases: TGTGCCAGCAGCTTAGAGGGAGAACCGGCCGGCTACACCTTC.

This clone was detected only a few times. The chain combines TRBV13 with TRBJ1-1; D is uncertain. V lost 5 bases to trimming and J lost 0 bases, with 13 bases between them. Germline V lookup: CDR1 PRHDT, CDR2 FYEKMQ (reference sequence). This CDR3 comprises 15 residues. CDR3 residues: CASSPGYSMNTEAFF. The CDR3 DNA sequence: TGTGCCAGCAGCCCCGGGTACAGCATGAACACTGAAGCTTTCTTT.

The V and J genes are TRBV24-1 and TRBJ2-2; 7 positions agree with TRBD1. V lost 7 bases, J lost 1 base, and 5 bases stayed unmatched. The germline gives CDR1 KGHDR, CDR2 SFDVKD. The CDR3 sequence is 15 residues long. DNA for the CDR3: TGTGCCACCAGAGGAACAGGGGTGAACACCGGGGAGCTGTTTTTT. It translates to CATRGTGVNTGELFF.

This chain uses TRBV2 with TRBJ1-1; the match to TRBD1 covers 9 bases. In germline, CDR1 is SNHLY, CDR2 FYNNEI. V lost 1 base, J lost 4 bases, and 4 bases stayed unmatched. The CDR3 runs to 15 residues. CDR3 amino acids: CASSEGGQGITEAFF. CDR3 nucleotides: TGTGCCAGCAGTGAAGGGGGACAGGGCATCACTGAAGCTTTCTTT.

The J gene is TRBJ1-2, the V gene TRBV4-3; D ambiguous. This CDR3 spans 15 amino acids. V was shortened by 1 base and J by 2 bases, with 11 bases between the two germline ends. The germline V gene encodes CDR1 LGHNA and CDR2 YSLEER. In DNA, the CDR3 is TGCGCCAGCAGCCAAGCTCCGGGCGACAACTATGGCTACACCTTC. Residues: CASSQAPGDNYGYTF.

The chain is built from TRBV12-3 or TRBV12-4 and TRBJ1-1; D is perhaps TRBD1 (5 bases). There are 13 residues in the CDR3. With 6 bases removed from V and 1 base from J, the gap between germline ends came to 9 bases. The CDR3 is CASRKGPNTEAFF. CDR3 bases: TGTGCCAGCAGGAAGGGACCGAACACTGAAGCTTTCTTT.

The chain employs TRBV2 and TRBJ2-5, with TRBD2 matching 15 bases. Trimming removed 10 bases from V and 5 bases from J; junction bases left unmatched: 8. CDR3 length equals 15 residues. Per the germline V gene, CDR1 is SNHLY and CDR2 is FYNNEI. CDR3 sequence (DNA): TGTGCCACCTCAGGACTAGCGGGGGGGCGGGAGACCCAGTACTTC. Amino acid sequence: CATSGLAGGRETQYF.